This T cell receptor (beta chain) was observed in a study of T cell changes during pregnancy in multiple sclerosis. Generated by immunoSEQ multiplex PCR, the TCRdb table keeps only in-frame clones and is missing some. This sample has 75,000 to 95,000 clones, with roughly 90% found just once. The CDR3 totals 17 residues. The V and J ends lost 0 bases and 5 bases, in that order; junction bases with no gene match: 9. CDR1 and CDR2 (germline): LGHNA, YSLEER. The chain has TRBV4-3 and TRBJ2-1, with 8 bases aligning to TRBD2. The TCR comes from a female donor in good health, enrolled as a control in a pregnancy study. The source was peripheral blood, collected in the first trimester of pregnancy. The DNA for the CDR3 is TGCGCCAGCAGCCAAGATGCAAGCGGGGGCCCTAACAATGAGCAGTTCTTC. This sequence encodes CASSQDASGGPNNEQFF.